Here is one TCR beta chain with its context. Its specificity is not known. The data originate from a study of T cell responses to AZD1222 COVID-19 vaccine. Study results and limitations: Close to half of all spike-specific TCRs reportedly target regions of the variants that are unmutated.

Generated by immunoSEQ multiplex PCR, the TCRdb table keeps only in-frame clones and is missing some. Among 150,000 or so clones listed, roughly 89% were seen once. Germline values: CDR1 SGHNT, CDR2 YENEEA. The CDR3 covers 16 residues. V lost 5 bases to trimming and J lost 6 bases; unmatched junction nucleotides: 10. This sample comprised peripheral blood, obtained on day 0 of AZD1222 vaccination. The chain couples TRBV11-3 to TRBJ2-5; 12 bases align to TRBD1. This sequence originates from an adult in good health. CDR3: CASSVAGTGGKKTQYF. The CDR3 region has the DNA TGTGCCAGCAGCGTAGCCGGGACAGGGGGCAAAAAGACCCAGTACTTC. The whole variable domain, filled in from reference TRBV11-3 and TRBJ2-5, reads EAGVVQSPRYKIIEKKQPVAFWCNPISGHNTLYWYLQNLGQGPELLIRYENEEAVDDSQLPKDRFSAERLKGVDSTLKIQPAELGDSAVYLCASSVAGTGGKKTQYFGPGTRLLVL.